One sample yielded the 20 T cell receptor beta chains listed below, sequenced in a study of blood T cell repertoires in COVID-19. Sequencing was performed with immunoSEQ multiplex PCR; in TCRdb, only in-frame clones are kept and a portion is missing. The data hold under 300,000 clones, with just over 90% observed a single time. Sequenced: PBMCs or T cells enriched from blood (not recorded which). The source of these receptors is a woman between 18 and 29 years old who had recovered from COVID-19.

The chain employs TRBV7-3 and TRBJ2-5; 11 nucleotides align to TRBD2. Germline loops: CDR1 SGHTA, CDR2 FQGTGA. The CDR3 is 15 residues long. V lost 5 bases to trimming and J lost 5 bases; unmatched junction nucleotides: 7. In DNA, the CDR3 is TGTGCCAGCAGCCCTAGCGGGAGGTGGTGGGAGACCCAGTACTTC. Its translation: CASSPSGRWWETQYF.

The chain is built from TRBV6-1 and TRBJ1-5; no definite D call. CDR3 length: 13 amino acids. The germline V gene encodes CDR1 MNHNS and CDR2 SASEGT. The ends were cut back, 1 base at V and 9 bases at J, with 10 bases in the middle. CDR3: CASSEGLWRPQHF. The CDR3 DNA sequence: TGTGCCAGCAGTGAAGGATTATGGAGGCCCCAGCATTTT.

The chain links TRBV27 to TRBJ2-7, with D perhaps matching TRBD2 (6 bases). The CDR3 is made up of 13 amino acids. Germline lookup yields CDR1 MNHEY and CDR2 SMNVEV (reference sequence). Trimming cost V 6 bases and J 5 bases, with 14 bases left between them. The CDR3 is CASRPLASHEQYF. CDR3 coding DNA: TGTGCCAGCAGGCCACTAGCTTCCCACGAGCAGTACTTC.

The chain uses TRBV12-3 or TRBV12-4 and TRBJ2-1; TRBD2 agrees at 12 bases. The CDR3 is 11 amino acids. V was clipped by 6 bases and J by 15 bases; unmatched bases: 3. CDR3 sequence reads: CASRRTSGVFF. CDR3 DNA: TGTGCCAGCAGGCGGACTAGCGGGGTGTTCTTC.

Concerning this clone: Other DNA sequences within the sample encode an identical CDR3. The chain is built from TRBV4-2 and TRBJ2-7; TRBD2 matches at 9 bases. This CDR3 is 16 amino acids long. CDR1 and CDR2 (germline): LGHNA, YNFKEQ. Trimming at V came to 0 bases and at J to 1 base, leaving 4 bases not matched to a gene. The CDR3 DNA follows: TGTGCCAGCAGCCAAGATACAAGCGGGAGGTCCTACGAGCAGTACTTC. It is translated as CASSQDTSGRSYEQYF.

J is TRBJ1-6 and V is TRBV7-2; D is unclear. This CDR3 spans 14 amino acids. V gave up 5 bases and J gave up 9 bases, with 14 bases separating them. Germline V gene sequence: CDR1 SGHTA, CDR2 FQGNSA. This CDR3 is CASSPAAVSSPLHF. The CDR3 nucleotides read TGTGCCAGCAGCCCCGCGGCGGTATCTTCACCCCTCCACTTT.

This clone was detected only a few times. The CDR3 loop reads CASSLGPRGEETQYF. The CDR3 DNA reads TGTGCCAGCAGCTTAGGTCCGCGGGGGGAAGAGACCCAGTACTTC. This rearrangement joins TRBV7-9 to TRBJ2-5; 8 bases line up with TRBD2. Per the germline V gene, CDR1 is SEHNR and CDR2 is FQNEAQ (reference sequence). This CDR3 has 15 amino acids. The V and J ends lost 1 base and 3 bases, in that order; junction bases with no gene match: 4.

This chain connects TRBV28 to TRBJ1-5, with 9 bases matching TRBD1. Germline trimming cut 2 bases from V and 6 bases from J; bases unmatched to any gene: 5. CDR1 and CDR2 (germline): MDHEN, SYDVKM. The CDR3 covers 15 residues. This CDR3 is CASSLGTGKGQPQHF. CDR3 nucleotides: TGTGCCAGCAGTTTAGGGACAGGGAAGGGTCAGCCCCAGCATTTT.

This clone was observed a single time. The J gene is TRBJ2-1, the V gene TRBV29-1, with TRBD2 matching over 10 bases. J was trimmed by 7 bases and V by 4 bases; bases with no gene match: 4. Germline assignment: CDR1 SQVTM and CDR2 ANQGSEA. The CDR3 contains 13 residues. In nucleotides, the CDR3 is TGCAGCGTTGCTAGCGGGAGTATAAATGAGCAGTTCTTC. Translation: CSVASGSINEQFF.

This clone has more than one count but fewer than ten. The chain employs TRBV20-1 and TRBJ2-1; D call uncertain. Germline V gene sequence: CDR1 DFQATT, CDR2 SNEGSKA (reference sequence). V was pared by 2 bases and J by 8 bases, with 7 bases between. The CDR3 length is 11 residues. The CDR3 sequence is CSARFADEQFF. In DNA form, the CDR3 reads TGCAGTGCTAGATTCGCGGATGAGCAGTTCTTC.

This rearrangement joins TRBV27 to TRBJ1-1; D possibly corresponds to TRBD1 (6 bases). With 0 bases removed from V and 1 base from J, the gap between germline ends came to 9 bases. Germline V CDR1 and CDR2: MNHEY, SMNVEV (reference sequence). The CDR3 has 15 amino acids. CDR3 DNA: TGTGCCAGCAGTTTATCGCGGGGGGCGAACACTGAAGCTTTCTTT. Translation: CASSLSRGANTEAFF.

This rearrangement joins TRBV27 to TRBJ1-5; no reliable D call. Trimming removed 5 bases from V and 6 bases from J, with 8 bases in between. The CDR3 sequence is 12 residues long. Germline V gene sequence: CDR1 MNHEY, CDR2 SMNVEV (reference sequence). Here the CDR3 reads CASSNFRQPQHF. CDR3 coding DNA: TGTGCCAGCAGTAATTTTCGTCAGCCCCAGCATTTT.

The rearrangement links TRBV28 to TRBJ1-2; no definite D call. V lost 5 bases, J lost 4 bases, and 11 bases lay in between. Germline CDR1 reads MDHEN; CDR2 reads SYDVKM. The CDR3 has 13 amino acids. In nucleotides, the CDR3 is TGTGCCAGCAGTCCTCAGGATCTCTATGGCTACACCTTC. Translation gives CASSPQDLYGYTF.

This chain links TRBV19 with TRBJ1-5; the D is unclear. Germline-derived CDR1 and CDR2 are LNHDA and SQIVND (reference sequence). The CDR3 contains 13 residues. Trimming took 3 bases from V and 7 from J, leaving 10 bases between them. The CDR3 DNA reads TGTGCCAGTAGTATCAAGAGCAGGCAGCCCCAGCATTTT. Translating gives CASSIKSRQPQHF.

DNA for the CDR3: TGTGCCAGCAGCTTACCAAACTTTCAGGGGCCCCGTTGGGTCAATGAGCAGTTCTTC. This sequence encodes CASSLPNFQGPRWVNEQFF. V and J are TRBV7-8 and TRBJ2-1; a weak D match, TRBD1 (6 bases). This CDR3 spans 19 amino acids. The germline gives CDR1 SGHVS, CDR2 FQNEAQ. Trimming cost V 2 bases and J 6 bases, with 26 bases left between them.

The chain uses TRBV5-4 and TRBJ2-3; 10 nucleotides agree with TRBD2. The CDR3 loop spans 16 amino acids. V gave up 0 bases and J gave up 1 base; unmatched junction bases: 2. Germline V CDR1 and CDR2: SGHNT, YYREEE (reference sequence). The CDR3 loop reads CASSLGGTSGTDTQYF. The CDR3 bases are TGTGCCAGCAGCTTGGGGGGGACTAGCGGCACAGATACGCAGTATTTT.

The gene calls are TRBV21-1 and TRBJ2-3; the tabulated D call, TRBD1, remains unverified against the DNA. TRBV21-1 counts as a pseudogene. The length of the CDR3 is 14 residues. In DNA, the CDR3 is TGTGCCAGCAGCAAGTACAGTGGCACAGATACGCAGTATTTT. It codes for CASSKYSGTDTQYF.

This clone was seen more than once but under ten times. The V gene is TRBV6-6, the J gene TRBJ2-7; the D gene is possibly TRBD1 (5 bases). The CDR3 has 13 amino acids. CDR1 and CDR2 (germline): MNHNY, SVGAGI (reference sequence). Trimming stripped 11 bases from V and 0 bases from J, with 14 bases between. The chain's CDR3 is CAATQGNSYEQYF. CDR3 DNA sequence: TGTGCCGCCACCCAGGGTAACTCCTACGAGCAGTACTTC.

The J gene is TRBJ1-2, the V gene TRBV29-1; TRBD1 is a possible D gene (6 bases). Germline CDR1 and CDR2: SQVTM and ANQGSEA. The CDR3 sequence is 14 residues long. Trimming took 7 bases from V and 3 from J, leaving 18 bases between them. Written as DNA, the CDR3 is TGCAGCGCAAGTGGGGGCAGGGGTGACTATGGCTACACCTTC. This codes for CSASGGRGDYGYTF.

The rearrangement links TRBV7-9 to TRBJ1-2, with a tentative D call TRBD1 (6 bases). V lost 2 bases, J lost 6 bases, and 10 bases lay in between. The germline V gene encodes CDR1 SEHNR and CDR2 FQNEAQ (reference sequence). The CDR3 has 13 residues. CDR3 region: CASSLSRTDGYTF. Written as DNA, the CDR3 is TGTGCCAGCAGCTTATCCCGGACAGATGGCTACACCTTC.